This T cell receptor beta chain originates from a study of blood T cell repertoires in COVID-19. In the study overall: Donors in the United States, Italy and Spain gave samples during acute or convalescent COVID-19. Sources were T cells, B-cell-depleted T cells, or PBMCs; the material itself was cDNA or gDNA.

In the original workflow: Estimation of nucleated cell counts relied on the amplification of reference gene primers. TCRdb keeps only in-frame clones here, not all; method: immunoSEQ multiplex PCR. The DNA gave D and trimming, while V, J and clone size come from that table. This sample has more than 40,000 clones, with approximately 86% found just once. The clonotype was recovered from a man in his 60s with active or convalescent COVID-19. The material sequenced was peripheral blood.

The CDR3 spells CASSIGTESSYNEQFF. The CDR3 coding sequence is TGTGCCAGTAGTATAGGCACAGAGAGCTCCTACAATGAGCAGTTCTTC. The chain is built from TRBV19 and TRBJ2-1; no clear D gene. Per germline, CDR1 LNHDA and CDR2 SQIVND (reference sequence). This CDR3 is 16 amino acids long. V was pared by 1 base and J by 0 bases, with 10 bases between.